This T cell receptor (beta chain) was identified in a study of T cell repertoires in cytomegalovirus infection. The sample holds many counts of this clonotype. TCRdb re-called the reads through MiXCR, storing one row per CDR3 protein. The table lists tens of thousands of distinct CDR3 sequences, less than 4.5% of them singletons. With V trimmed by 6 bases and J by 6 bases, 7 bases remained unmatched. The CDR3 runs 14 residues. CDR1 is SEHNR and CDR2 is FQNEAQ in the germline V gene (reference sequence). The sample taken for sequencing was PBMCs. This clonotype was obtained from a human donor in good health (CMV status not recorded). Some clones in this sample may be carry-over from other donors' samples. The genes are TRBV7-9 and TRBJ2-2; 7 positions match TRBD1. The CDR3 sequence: CASRRQGSPGELFF. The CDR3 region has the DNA TGTGCCAGCAGACGACAGGGATCACCCGGGGAGCTGTTTTTT.